This TCR beta chain was recorded in a study of breast tumors, draining lymph nodes, adjacent tissues. Each CDR3 protein gets one entry after TCRdb re-called the multiplex PCR reads with MiXCR. The data show about 230,000 distinct CDR3 sequences, 32% seen once. The germline V and J ends were trimmed by 7 bases and 4 bases, with 16 bases remaining between them. Germline CDR1 is SNHLY and CDR2 is FYNNEI. CDR3 length equals 14 residues. The lymph nodes were axillary draining lymph nodes from breast cancer patients. This clonotype showed up many times. What it recognizes is unknown. Overall study findings and caveats: Tumor and nontumor repertoires were significantly more similar in luminal-like than in basal-like breast cancer. Tumor repertoires ranked between lymph nodes and nontumor tissue in diversity, with V and J gene preferences. Findings are consistent with lymph node origin and intratumoral expansion of most tumor T cells. Data only fit, rather than demonstrated, lymph node origin of most tumor T cells.

The sequenced material came from axillary lymph node tissue. The source is a female donor with breast cancer. Some clones in this sample may be carry-over from other donors' samples. The chain links TRBV2 to TRBJ1-2; D may be TRBD1 (5 bases). The CDR3 sequence: CASNVRQPPYGYTF. CDR3 in DNA: TGTGCCAGCAATGTAAGACAGCCACCCTATGGCTACACCTTC.